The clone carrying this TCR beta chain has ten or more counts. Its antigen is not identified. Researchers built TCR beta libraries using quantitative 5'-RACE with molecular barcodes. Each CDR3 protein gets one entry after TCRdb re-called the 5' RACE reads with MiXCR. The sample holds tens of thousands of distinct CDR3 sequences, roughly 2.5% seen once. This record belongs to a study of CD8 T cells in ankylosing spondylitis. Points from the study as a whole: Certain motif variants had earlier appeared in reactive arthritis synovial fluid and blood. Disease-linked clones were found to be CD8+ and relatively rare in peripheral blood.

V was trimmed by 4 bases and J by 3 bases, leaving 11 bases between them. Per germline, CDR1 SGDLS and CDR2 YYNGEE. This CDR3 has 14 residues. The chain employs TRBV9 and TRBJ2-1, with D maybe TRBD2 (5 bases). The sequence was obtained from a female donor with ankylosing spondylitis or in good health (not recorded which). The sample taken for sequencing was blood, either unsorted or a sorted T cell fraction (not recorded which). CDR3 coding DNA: TGTGCCAGCAGCCCTGATAGCGTCTACAATGAGCAGTTCTTC. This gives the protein CASSPDSVYNEQFF.